This TCR beta chain was captured by sequencing in a study of blood T cell repertoires in COVID-19. Study-level information: The study drew acute and convalescent COVID-19 samples from the United States, Italy and Spain. Sources were T cells, B-cell-depleted T cells, or PBMCs; the material itself was cDNA or gDNA.

Per the original data handling: Amplification of reference gene primers provided the estimated nucleated cell counts. Measured with immunoSEQ multiplex PCR; TCRdb has only the in-frame clones, and not every one. The V and J calls and clone size come from that table; D and trimming were worked out from the DNA. The repertoire has approximately 70,000 clones, around 90% of them found once; the top ten carry about 20%. Germline assignment: CDR1 SGHRS and CDR2 YFSETQ. The CDR3 consists of 13 residues. Trimming pared 0 bases from V and 9 bases from J, leaving 10 bases between. The chain recombines TRBV5-1 with TRBJ2-1; unclear D gene. The specimen was peripheral blood. This clonotype was sampled from a human donor in a cohort sampled during active COVID-19. The CDR3 is CASSLDAVGEQFF. The CDR3 coding sequence is TGCGCCAGCAGCTTGGATGCGGTGGGTGAGCAGTTCTTC.